The 13 T cell receptor beta chains given below trace back to one sample, sequenced in a study of T cell responses to AZD1222 COVID-19 vaccine. TCRdb's copy holds only in-frame clones and misses some; the assay was immunoSEQ multiplex PCR. This table has about 49,000 clones, around four fifths appearing once. The sample consisted of peripheral blood, taken on day 0 of MenACWY control vaccination. These receptor sequences come from an adult in good health.

The chain employs TRBV28 and TRBJ1-1; D may be TRBD1 (6 bases). Germline V gene lookup returns CDR1 MDHEN and CDR2 SYDVKM. This CDR3 comprises 15 residues. Trimming shortened V by 3 bases and J by 7 bases, and 18 bases separated the two germline ends. This CDR3 reads CASSLRAGVVSEAFF. CDR3 DNA sequence: TGTGCCAGCAGTTTGAGGGCAGGGGTGGTGAGTGAAGCTTTCTTT. Supplemented by reference TRBV28 and TRBJ1-1, the full variable domain reads DVKVTQSSRYLVKRTGEKVFLECVQDMDHENMFWYRQDPGLGLRLIYFSYDVKMKEKGDIPEGYSVSREKKERFSLILESASTNQTSMYLCASSLRAGVVSEAFFGQGTRLTVV.

V is TRBV27 and J is TRBJ1-6, with D perhaps TRBD1 (5 bases). V was cut by 5 bases and J by 10 bases, with 18 bases left in between. The CDR3 runs to 15 residues. CDR1 and CDR2 from the germline V gene are MNHEY and SMNVEV (reference sequence). CDR3 in amino acids: CASSPPGGLGSPLHF. In nucleotides, the CDR3 is TGTGCCAGCAGTCCCCCTGGGGGGTTAGGATCACCCCTCCACTTT.

The chain's CDR3 is CASSGKGLAGVETQYF. As DNA, the CDR3 is TGCGCCAGCAGCGGTAAGGGACTAGCGGGAGTCGAGACCCAGTACTTC. The chain uses TRBV5-1 and TRBJ2-5; 14 nucleotides agree with TRBD2. CDR3 size: 16 residues. Germline CDR1 and CDR2: SGHRS and YFSETQ. The ends lost 4 bases at V and 5 bases at J; junction bases unmatched: 7. Full variable domain (missing parts from reference TRBV5-1 and TRBJ2-5): KAGVTQTPRYLIKTRGQQVTLSCSPISGHRSVSWYQQTPGQGLQFLFEYFSETQRNKGNFPGRFSGRQFSNSRSEMNVSTLELGDSALYLCASSGKGLAGVETQYFGPGTRLLVL.

V usage is TRBV11-2 and J usage is TRBJ1-1; possibly TRBD1 for D (5 bases). The V gene lost 6 bases and the J gene lost 4 bases, with 12 bases spanning the gap. The germline gives CDR1 SGHAT, CDR2 FQNNGV. This CDR3 has 13 residues. CDR3 amino acids: CASRPSGGTEAFF. The CDR3 coding sequence is TGTGCCAGCAGGCCCAGTGGGGGCACTGAAGCTTTCTTT.

This rearrangement joins TRBV5-4 to TRBJ1-3; no reliable D call. The CDR3 spans 14 residues. The germline CDR1 and CDR2 sequences are SGHNT and YYREEE (reference sequence). The V and J ends lost 1 base and 0 bases respectively, with 5 bases between them. The CDR3 spells CASSLYSSGNTIYF. The CDR3 coding sequence is TGTGCCAGCAGCTTGTACAGCTCTGGAAACACCATATATTTT.

This clone was seen only once. The chain has TRBV19 and TRBJ2-1; no clear D gene. Trimming took off 3 bases at V and 10 bases at J, with 10 bases between the two ends. The CDR3 extends over 12 amino acids. Germline V gene sequence: CDR1 LNHDA, CDR2 SQIVND (reference sequence). The CDR3 loop reads CASSIRADEQFF. The CDR3 bases are TGTGCCAGTAGTATTAGGGCAGACGAGCAGTTCTTC.

This chain uses TRBV6-1 with TRBJ2-7; unclear D gene. This CDR3 spans 13 amino acids. The ends were cut back, 0 bases at V and 2 bases at J, with 5 bases in the middle. Germline lookup yields CDR1 MNHNS and CDR2 SASEGT. CDR3 nucleotide sequence: TGTGCCAGCAGTGAAGCCCCCCCCTACGAGCAGTACGTC. Translated: CASSEAPPYEQYV.

The J gene is TRBJ2-3, the V gene TRBV5-4, with 8 nucleotides matching TRBD2. Germline V CDR1 and CDR2: SGHNT, YYREEE (reference sequence). V shed 5 bases, J shed 7 bases, and the junction held 12 bases outside the gene matches. This CDR3 has 15 residues. In DNA, the CDR3 is TGTGCCAGCAGTAGGGATAGCGGGGCGGAGAATACGCAGTATTTT. It yields the protein CASSRDSGAENTQYF.

The rearrangement uses TRBV2 and TRBJ2-1; D not certain. Germline CDR1 is SNHLY and CDR2 is FYNNEI. This CDR3 has 11 amino acids. Between the trimmed V and J ends, which lost 3 bases and 9 bases, there was a span of 6 bases. The CDR3 loop reads CASSEEPEQFF. The CDR3 bases are TGTGCCAGCAGTGAGGAGCCTGAGCAGTTCTTC.

V gene TRBV5-5 combines with J gene TRBJ1-1; D is unresolved. The V and J ends lost 4 bases and 1 base respectively, with 14 bases between them. CDR3 length: 15 amino acids. Germline values: CDR1 SGHKS, CDR2 YYEKEE (reference sequence). The CDR3, as DNA: TGTGCCAGCAGCCCCCAAACAATACGGAACACTGAAGCTTTCTTT. It translates to CASSPQTIRNTEAFF.

This sequence joins TRBV3-1 (or the pseudogene TRBV3-2) and TRBJ1-1, with D uncertain. The CDR3 extends over 12 amino acids. Trimming took 6 bases from V and 1 from J, leaving 6 bases between them. CDR1 and CDR2 from the germline V gene are LGHDT and YNNKEL (reference sequence). The CDR3: CASSYKNTEAFF. In nucleotides, the CDR3 is TGTGCCAGCAGTTACAAGAACACTGAAGCTTTCTTT.

The chain is built from TRBV7-6 and TRBJ1-1; no firm D call. CDR3 length: 15 amino acids. CDR1 is SGHVS and CDR2 is FNYEAQ in the germline V gene. With 0 bases removed from V and 0 bases from J, the gap between germline ends came to 8 bases. The CDR3 sequence is CASSLAAMMNTEAFF. The CDR3 DNA reads TGTGCCAGCAGCTTAGCGGCTATGATGAACACTGAAGCTTTCTTT.

This clone was picked up a small number of times. The chain carries TRBV2 and TRBJ1-2; possible D gene TRBD1, 5 bases. This CDR3 is 14 amino acids long. Trimming shortened V by 5 bases and J by 3 bases, and 13 bases separated the two germline ends. Germline CDR1 reads SNHLY; CDR2 reads FYNNEI. CDR3 DNA: TGTGCCAGCAGTACCTTGGGGGGGGACTATGGCTACACCTTC. This encodes CASSTLGGDYGYTF.